The TCR beta chain under discussion was sequenced for a study of cytomegalovirus exposure and HLA in healthy donors. Study-level information: In terms of ancestry, the Caucasian-associated cluster contained roughly 81% of the roughly 400 genotyped donors. Overall study results and limits: The HLA-A and HLA-B alleles of most subjects were reportedly predicted accurately from TCR beta sequences. Sequence variants that were highly shared formed a cluster that was likely a sequencing artifact.

It was with 60 Vbeta and 13 Jbeta primers that the PCR ran. The repertoire was sequenced with immunoSEQ multiplex PCR; TCRdb's copy has only in-frame clones and lacks some. The repertoire table contains 100,000 to 150,000 clones. V shed 7 bases, J shed 5 bases, and the junction held 12 bases outside the gene matches. Per germline, CDR1 SEHNR and CDR2 FQNEAQ (reference sequence). The CDR3 has 15 amino acids. As regards this clone: No antigen is known for it.

What was sequenced was PBMCs. The chain combines TRBV7-9 with TRBJ2-5, with 8 bases matching TRBD1. This receptor was identified in a woman aged 40 to 49 in good health and CMV-seropositive. CDR3 in DNA: TGTGCCAGCACCCTTTCGACAGGGGCCGGGGAGACCCAGTACTTC. It yields the protein CASTLSTGAGETQYF.